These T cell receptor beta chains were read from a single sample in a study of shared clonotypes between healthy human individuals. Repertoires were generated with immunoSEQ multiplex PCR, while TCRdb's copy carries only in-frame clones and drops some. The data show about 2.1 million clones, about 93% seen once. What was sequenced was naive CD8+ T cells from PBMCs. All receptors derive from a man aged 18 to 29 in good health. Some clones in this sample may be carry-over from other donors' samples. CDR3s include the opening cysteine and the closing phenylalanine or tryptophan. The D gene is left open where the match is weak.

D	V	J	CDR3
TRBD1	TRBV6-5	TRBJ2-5	CASSYSGGEEETQYF
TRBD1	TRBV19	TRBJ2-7	CASSIGTGFHEQYF
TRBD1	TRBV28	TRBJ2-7	CASSFYSGQGYEQYF
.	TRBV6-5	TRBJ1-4	CASSYSGRTNEKLFF
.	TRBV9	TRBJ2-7	CASSVGQEGYEQYF
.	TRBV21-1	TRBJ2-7	CASSKEASSRVYEQYF
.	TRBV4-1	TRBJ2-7	CASSQSLREFSYEQYF
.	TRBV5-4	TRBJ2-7	CASSHQDSSYEQYF
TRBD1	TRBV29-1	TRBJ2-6	CSVHGQAGGANVLTF
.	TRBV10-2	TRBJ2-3	CASSESAASGLRTDTQYF
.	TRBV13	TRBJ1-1	CASTLRGSEAFF
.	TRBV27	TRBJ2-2	CASSLQAESANTGELFF
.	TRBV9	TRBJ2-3	CASSVAGAGRTQYF
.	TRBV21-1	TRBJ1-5	CASSKDGDRTGGFYRNQPQHF
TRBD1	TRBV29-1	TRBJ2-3	CSVDRTGGDHTQYF
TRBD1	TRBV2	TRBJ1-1	CASSRDRGRSEAFF
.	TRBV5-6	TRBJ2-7	CASSFSTGLGYEQYF
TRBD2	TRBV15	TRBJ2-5	CATSAERLAGVTQYF
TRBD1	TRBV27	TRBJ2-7	CASSLRTTPGTGVYEQYF
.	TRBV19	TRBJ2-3	CASSPRLADTQYF
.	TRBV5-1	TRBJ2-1	CASSSPNRDSSYNEQFF
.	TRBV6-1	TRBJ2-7	CASSEVGALSGEQYF
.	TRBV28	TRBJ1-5	CASPERVASPLDQPQHF
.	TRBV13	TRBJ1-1	CASSSRTDINTEAFF
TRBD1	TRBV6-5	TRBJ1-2	CASSYSTGLRGYTF
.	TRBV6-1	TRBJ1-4	CASSEGIKTIATNEKLFF
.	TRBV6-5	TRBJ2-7	CASSQTPGTAEQYF
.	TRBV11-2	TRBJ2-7	CASSLSAGTYEQYF
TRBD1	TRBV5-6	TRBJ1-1	CASSFDRGDTEAFF
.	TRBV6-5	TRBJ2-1	CASSYGEENEQFF
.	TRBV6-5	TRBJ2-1	CASTPGTGYNEQFF
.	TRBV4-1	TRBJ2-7	CASSQQIRESYEQYF
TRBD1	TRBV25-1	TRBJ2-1	CASSTGQVRFF
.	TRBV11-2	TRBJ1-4	CASGRAWNEKLFF
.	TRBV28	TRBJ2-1	CALRRDSSYNEQFF
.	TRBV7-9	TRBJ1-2	CASSLGDTNYGYTF
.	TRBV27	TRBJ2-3	CASSLLPPGGGDTQYF
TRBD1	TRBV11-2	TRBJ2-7	CASSSFYGTGGAYEQYF
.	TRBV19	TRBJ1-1	CASMRDTEAFF
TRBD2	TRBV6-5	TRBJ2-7	CASSPWGGDYEQYF
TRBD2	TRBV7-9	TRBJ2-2	CASSFLAGADGELFF
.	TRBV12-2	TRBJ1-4	CASRGDRARGEKLFF
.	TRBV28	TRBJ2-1	CASSLSFHEQFF
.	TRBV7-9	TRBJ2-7	CASSLGPSYEQYF
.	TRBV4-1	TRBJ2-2	CASSTSPGESGELFF